This is a list of T cell receptor beta chains from one sample in a study of Ad26.COV2.S vaccination and SARS-CoV-2 variants. Using immunoSEQ multiplex PCR, the repertoire was profiled, and TCRdb retains in-frame clones only, with some absent. The data contain 300,000 to 350,000 clones, around 83% of them singletons. The starting material was peripheral blood, obtained in a trial of Ad26.COV2.S vaccine versus placebo. The receptors derive from a person aged 18-65 years who received the Ad26.COV2.S COVID-19 vaccine or a placebo. Each CDR3 is given with its conserved first and last residue. The D gene is left open where the match is weak. Size is omitted from some rows. Given values are once, few, many or a class for expanded clones.

j_gene,d_gene,v_gene,abundance,CDR3nt,CDR3aa
TRBJ1-2,TRBD1,TRBV7-2,-,TGTGCCAGCAGCCCCGGCTTAGACAGGGGTGGCTATGGCTACACCTTC,CASSPGLDRGGYGYTF
TRBJ1-1,TRBD1,TRBV5-1,-,TGCGCCAGCAGCCAACGGACAGGCTTCGATGCTGAAGCTTTCTTT,CASSQRTGFDAEAFF
TRBJ1-6,-,TRBV9,few,TGTGCCAGCAGCGGCTGGGGTTCCGACGAAGGGGTCTCACCCCTCCACTTT,CASSGWGSDEGVSPLHF
TRBJ2-2,TRBD2,TRBV6-1,-,TGTGCCAGCAGTGCACTAGCGGGGGAGACCACCGGGGAGCTGTTTTTT,CASSALAGETTGELFF
TRBJ2-5,TRBD1,TRBV11-3,-,TGTGCCAGCAGCCCGGGACAGGGAGAGACCCAGTACTTC,CASSPGQGETQYF
TRBJ1-3,-,TRBV7-8,-,TGTGCCAGCAGCTTAGTGGGCAATTCTGGAAACACCATATATTTT,CASSLVGNSGNTIYF
TRBJ1-2,-,TRBV7-2,-,TGTGCCAGCAGCTTAGACCCTTCGTCAGGGACGTATTATGGCTACACCTTC,CASSLDPSSGTYYGYTF
TRBJ1-5,-,TRBV2,-,TGTGCCAGCAGGACCGGACAGACCAATCAGCCCCAGCATTTT,CASRTGQTNQPQHF
TRBJ2-1,-,TRBV5-1,-,TGCGCCAGCAGCTGGGGGAGCTCCTACAATGAGCAGTTCTTC,CASSWGSSYNEQFF
TRBJ2-7,TRBD1,TRBV4-2,-,TGTGCCAGCAGCCAAGATTCTTCGTACCGGGACAGGGGCTACGAGCAGTACTTC,CASSQDSSYRDRGYEQYF
TRBJ2-1,-,TRBV3-1/TRBV3-2,-,TGTGCCAGCAGCCTAGAAAAATACGGGGGCCGATACAATGAGCAGTTCTTC,CASSLEKYGGRYNEQFF
TRBJ1-2,-,TRBV30,-,TGTGCCCGCCTCAGGACCGACGAGGGTGGCTACACCTTC,CARLRTDEGGYTF
TRBJ2-5,-,TRBV18,-,TGTGCCAGCTCGCTCCCGGGACGCCAAGAGACCCAGTACTTC,CASSLPGRQETQYF
TRBJ2-1,TRBD1,TRBV6-2/TRBV6-3,-,TGTGCCAGCAGTTACTCTCGACAGGGTAGGGACAATGAGCAGTTCTTC,CASSYSRQGRDNEQFF
TRBJ2-7,TRBD2,TRBV15,once,TGTGCCACCAGCAGAGATCTAGCGGGGGGGATTTACGAGCAGTACTTC,CATSRDLAGGIYEQYF
TRBJ1-2,TRBD1,TRBV5-4,-,TGTGCCAGCAGCTTATCCCCGGACAGGGCCATTTCTCGCGGCTACACCTTC,CASSLSPDRAISRGYTF
TRBJ1-1,-,TRBV9,-,TGTGCCAGCAGAGGACCCGTCCTTCGAAGGAAGAACACTGAAGCTTTCTTT,CASRGPVLRRKNTEAFF